These 23 T cell receptor beta chains originate from one sample sequenced in a study of cytomegalovirus exposure and HLA in healthy donors. Both 60 Vbeta primers and 13 Jbeta primers went into the PCR. Sequencing was performed with immunoSEQ multiplex PCR; in TCRdb, only in-frame clones are kept and a portion is missing. The table records about 120,000 clones, over 65% of them present only once. Sequenced sample: PBMCs. These receptors were collected from a woman between 40 and 55 years old in good health and CMV-seropositive.

A note on this clone: The same CDR3 also results from other DNA sequences found in this sample. The V call is TRBV9, the J call TRBJ1-6, with a possible D match to TRBD1 (5 bases). Trimming removed 0 bases at V and 4 bases at J, with 8 bases between. The CDR3 is 15 amino acids. The germline CDR1 and CDR2 sequences are SGDLS and YYNGEE. The CDR3 sequence: CASSVEGTYNSPLHF. For the CDR3, the DNA is TGTGCCAGCAGCGTAGAGGGGACTTATAATTCACCCCTCCACTTT.

The V gene is TRBV5-3, the J gene TRBJ2-7; no definite D call. TRBV5-3 is flagged as an ORF with uncertain function. The CDR3 spans 16 residues. V dropped 0 bases and J dropped 2 bases, with 15 bases sitting between them. The CDR3 region has the DNA TGTGCCAGAAGCTTGGCTGGTTCCCTAGAGCCCTACGAGCAGTACTTC. It is translated as CARSLAGSLEPYEQYF.

The count of this clone is one. The same CDR3 is also encoded by other DNA sequences in this sample. J is TRBJ1-5 and V is TRBV2; TRBD1 might be the D (5 bases). Germline CDR1 reads SNHLY; CDR2 reads FYNNEI. V lost 6 bases and J 2 bases, leaving 11 bases between the germline ends. The CDR3 is 14 residues long. Written as DNA, the CDR3 is TGTGCCAGCAGCCCGCGGGGGGGCAATCAGCCCCAGCATTTT. Protein product: CASSPRGGNQPQHF.

Worth noting for this clone: A junction boundary mismatches the germline segment, possibly from a read error. The chain links TRBV6-1 to TRBJ1-6; no reliable D call. In germline, CDR1 is MNHNS, CDR2 SASEGT. The CDR3 runs to 14 residues. CDR3 sequence reads: CASSELKDNSPLHF. CDR3 in DNA: TGTGCCAGCAGTGAGCTGAAAGACAATTCCCCCCTCCACTTT.

The V and J genes are TRBV5-4 and TRBJ1-2; D is possibly TRBD1 (5 bases). The CDR3 contains 14 residues. Germline V gene sequence: CDR1 SGHNT, CDR2 YYREEE (reference sequence). Trimming took off 4 bases at V and 6 bases at J, with 16 bases between the two ends. The CDR3 here is CASSLGSGDDGYTF. The DNA of the CDR3 is TGTGCCAGCAGCCTTGGGTCGGGGGACGATGGCTACACCTTC.

CDR3 DNA: TGTGCCAGCAGTCGTCCCCCGGGACTAGCGGACCAAGAGACCCAGTACTTC. This translates into CASSRPPGLADQETQYF. This chain connects TRBV2 to TRBJ2-5, with 11 bases matching TRBD2. Germline V gene sequence: CDR1 SNHLY, CDR2 FYNNEI. CDR3 length: 17 residues. V was clipped by 5 bases and J by 0 bases; unmatched bases: 8.

The V call is TRBV7-9, the J call TRBJ2-5, with 8 bases that match TRBD2. This CDR3 region has 15 residues. Germline V gives CDR1 SEHNR, CDR2 FQNEAQ (reference sequence). After removal of 10 bases from V and 4 bases from J, the junction contained 14 bases not matched to a gene. The CDR3 DNA sequence: TGTGCCACCCAACCCCTTAGCGGGGAGGGAGAGACCCAGTACTTC. Protein sequence: CATQPLSGEGETQYF.

The V call is TRBV6-5, the J call TRBJ2-3, with D possibly TRBD1 on 5 matching bases. Deletions cut 2 bases from V and 4 bases from J, with 7 bases between. CDR3 length equals 13 residues. Germline V gene lookup returns CDR1 MNHEY and CDR2 SVGAGI. The CDR3 protein is CASSYPGSDTQYF. DNA for the CDR3: TGTGCCAGCAGTTACCCAGGGTCAGATACGCAGTATTTT.

The chain recombines TRBV30 with TRBJ2-3; TRBD2 agrees at 7 bases. J lost 0 bases, V lost 2 bases, and 5 bases had no gene match. CDR1 is GTSNPN, CDR2 SVGIG, per germline (reference sequence). CDR3 length: 15 residues. This CDR3 is CAWSPQLASTDTQYF. CDR3 bases: TGTGCCTGGAGTCCGCAACTAGCGAGCACAGATACGCAGTATTTT.

This clone appeared once. This sequence joins TRBV6-5 and TRBJ2-7, with TRBD2 matching over 8 bases. Germline lookup yields CDR1 MNHEY and CDR2 SVGAGI. The CDR3 spans 12 residues. J lost 7 bases, V lost 6 bases, and 5 bases had no gene match. Here the CDR3 DNA reads TGTGCCAGCAGACTGGGCGGGGGGGAGCAGTACTTC. Translation: CASRLGGGEQYF.

This sequence joins TRBV15 and TRBJ2-3, with D tentatively TRBD2 (7 bases). V was trimmed by 8 bases and J by 4 bases, leaving 16 bases between them. The CDR3 extends over 14 amino acids. Germline CDR1 is LNHNV and CDR2 is YYDKDF (reference sequence). As DNA, the CDR3 is TGTGCCACCGGAAAGGGGGGGAGGCCAGATACGCAGTATTTT. It codes for CATGKGGRPDTQYF.

The gene calls are TRBV5-4 and TRBJ2-7; 7 bases map to TRBD2. J gave up 4 bases and V 2 bases, and 0 bases lay outside the gene matches. This CDR3 has 12 amino acids. From germline, CDR1 is SGHNT and CDR2 YYREEE (reference sequence). CDR3 in DNA: TGTGCCAGCAGCTTCGGGGGGTACGAGCAGTACTTC. Its translation is CASSFGGYEQYF. Filled out from reference TRBV5-4 and TRBJ2-7, the complete variable domain reads ETGVTQSPTHLIKTRGQQVTLRCSSQSGHNTVSWYQQALGQGPQFIFQYYREEENGRGNFPPRFSGLQFPNYSSELNVNALELDDSALYLCASSFGGYEQYFGPGTRLTVT.

The chain joins TRBV6-5 to TRBJ2-3, with a tentative D call TRBD2 (6 bases). The V gene lost 2 bases and the J gene lost 1 base, with 13 bases spanning the gap. Germline V gene lookup returns CDR1 MNHEY and CDR2 SVGAGI. The CDR3 contains 16 residues. This chain's CDR3 is CASSYGPPGGTDTQYF. The CDR3 region has the DNA TGTGCCAGCAGTTACGGTCCGCCGGGGGGCACAGATACGCAGTATTTT.

This clone was found a few times. The gene calls are TRBV19 and TRBJ1-1; possible D gene TRBD1, 6 bases. The CDR3 loop spans 15 amino acids. With 1 base removed from V and 4 bases from J, the gap between germline ends came to 13 bases. The germline CDR1 and CDR2 sequences are LNHDA and SQIVND (reference sequence). The DNA for the CDR3 is TGTGCCAGTAGTATAGGAGGGGGGGCGGTCACTGAAGCTTTCTTT. It encodes CASSIGGGAVTEAFF.

CDR3: CASSFRNRGDYGYTF. The CDR3 DNA follows: TGTGCCAGCAGTTTTAGGAACAGGGGAGACTATGGCTACACCTTC. This chain joins TRBV27 and TRBJ1-2; TRBD1 agrees at 7 bases. This CDR3 is 15 amino acids long. The V and J ends lost 3 bases and 3 bases, in that order; junction bases with no gene match: 7. From germline, CDR1 is MNHEY and CDR2 SMNVEV (reference sequence).

The genes are TRBV4-2 and TRBJ1-1; possibly TRBD1 for D (5 bases). Germline V gene sequence: CDR1 LGHNA, CDR2 YNFKEQ. V lost 3 bases and J lost 10, with 15 bases in between. This CDR3 is built from 13 residues. The CDR3 sequence: CASSQGGGDSAFF. The CDR3 DNA sequence: TGTGCCAGCAGCCAGGGGGGAGGGGACTCAGCTTTCTTT.

V is TRBV30 and J is TRBJ2-7; TRBD2 agrees at 9 bases. V dropped 0 bases and J dropped 3; count of bases not matched to a gene: 3. The CDR3 covers 14 residues. The germline V gene encodes CDR1 GTSNPN and CDR2 SVGIG (reference sequence). CDR3 sequence (DNA): TGTGCCTGGAGTGTAAAAGCGGGAGGCTACGAGCAGTACTTC. This translates into CAWSVKAGGYEQYF.

V usage is TRBV5-4 and J usage is TRBJ1-2, with 8 bases identical to TRBD1. Germline V gene sequence: CDR1 SGHNT, CDR2 YYREEE (reference sequence). Trimming at V came to 4 bases and at J to 8 bases, leaving 10 bases not matched to a gene. CDR3 size: 14 residues. The CDR3 loop is CASSPTGEVRGYTF. The CDR3 DNA reads TGTGCCAGCAGCCCGACAGGGGAAGTGAGGGGCTACACCTTC. The complete variable domain, with remaining parts taken from reference TRBV5-4 and TRBJ1-2, reads ETGVTQSPTHLIKTRGQQVTLRCSSQSGHNTVSWYQQALGQGPQFIFQYYREEENGRGNFPPRFSGLQFPNYSSELNVNALELDDSALYLCASSPTGEVRGYTFGSGTRLTVV.

The rearrangement links TRBV5-1 to TRBJ2-3, with 9 bases identical to TRBD1. Trimming at V came to 4 bases and at J to 3 bases, leaving 6 bases not matched to a gene. Germline V CDR1 and CDR2: SGHRS, YFSETQ. CDR3 length: 15 residues. The CDR3 DNA reads as TGCGCCAGCAGCATGACAGGGGGGGAGACAGATACGCAGTATTTT. The encoded protein is CASSMTGGETDTQYF.

The table lists this clone with a count of one. The CDR3 DNA reads as TGTGCCAGCAGTGAAACTGGGGGGAGCTCCTACGAGCAGTACTTC. Its protein is CASSETGGSSYEQYF. V is TRBV6-1 and J is TRBJ2-7; D perhaps matches TRBD2 (6 bases). The CDR3 is 15 amino acids. V gave up 2 bases and J gave up 0 bases, with 11 bases separating them. Germline V gives CDR1 MNHNS, CDR2 SASEGT.

This clone was observed once. The chain couples TRBV2 to TRBJ2-1; D may be TRBD1 (5 bases). Germline CDR1 and CDR2: SNHLY and FYNNEI. V lost 9 bases and J lost 3, with 18 bases in between. The CDR3 spans 15 residues. The chain's CDR3 is CARGSGQGYYNEQFF. The CDR3 DNA reads TGTGCCAGAGGCTCAGGGCAGGGATACTACAATGAGCAGTTCTTC.

The chain uses TRBV7-6 and TRBJ2-3; TRBD2 is a possible D gene (6 bases). The CDR3 is 15 residues long. Per germline, CDR1 SGHVS and CDR2 FNYEAQ. Trimming took off 5 bases at V and 0 bases at J, with 12 bases between the two ends. The chain's CDR3 is CASSHNGGSTDTQYF. The CDR3 DNA reads TGTGCCAGCAGCCATAACGGGGGTAGCACAGATACGCAGTATTTT.

The V gene is TRBV6-5, the J gene TRBJ2-7, with 10 bases matching TRBD2. Germline V gives CDR1 MNHEY, CDR2 SVGAGI. V was clipped by 0 bases and J by 3 bases; unmatched bases: 5. The CDR3 totals 16 residues. The CDR3 sequence: CASSYSSSGGVYEQYF. As DNA, the CDR3 is TGTGCCAGCAGTTACTCGTCTAGCGGGGGAGTCTACGAGCAGTACTTC.